This is a list of T cell receptor beta chains from one sample in a study of shared clonotypes between healthy human individuals. TCRdb keeps only in-frame clones here, not all; method: immunoSEQ multiplex PCR. The sample lists about 1 million clones; 70% to 80% were seen once. What was sequenced was memory CD4+ T cells sorted from blood. These receptors were taken from a man in his late teens or twenties in good health. CDR3s include the opening cysteine and the closing phenylalanine or tryptophan. A D gene is named only where the DNA matches it firmly. Size is stated for part of the rows, as once, few or many counts, or as a class when the clone is expanded.

D gene,clone size,J gene,V gene,CDR3 length,CDR3 protein,CDR3 DNA
-,-,TRBJ2-5,TRBV5-6,13,CASTRWQQETQYF,TGTGCCAGCACCCGATGGCAGCAAGAGACCCAGTACTTC
TRBD1,many,TRBJ1-2,TRBV6-1,18,CASSKGRDRGLSNYGYTF,TGTGCCAGCAGTAAAGGAAGGGACAGGGGTCTCTCTAACTATGGCTACACCTTC
TRBD2,-,TRBJ2-1,TRBV5-1,15,CASRNQAGGNNEQFF,TGCGCCAGCAGAAACCAAGCGGGAGGGAACAATGAGCAGTTCTTC
-,-,TRBJ2-1,TRBV19,14,CASSIRGIYNEQFF,TGTGCCAGTAGTATCCGCGGGATATACAATGAGCAGTTCTTC
-,-,TRBJ1-1,TRBV2,12,CASSEQGPEAFF,TGTGCCAGCAGTGAACAGGGTCCTGAAGCTTTCTTT
TRBD1,once,TRBJ2-2,TRBV27,14,CASRTGMDTGELFF,TGTGCTTCACGGACAGGGATGGACACCGGGGAGCTGTTTTTT
-,-,TRBJ2-5,TRBV7-9,13,CASSLGEMETQYF,TGTGCCAGCAGCTTAGGGGAAATGGAGACCCAGTACTTC
-,-,TRBJ2-6,TRBV6-1,15,CASILQAAGANVLTF,TGTGCCAGCATTTTGCAGGCGGCTGGGGCCAACGTCCTGACTTTC
-,-,TRBJ2-7,TRBV7-9,15,CASSLASGTVYEQYF,TGTGCCAGCAGCTTAGCCTCCGGGACCGTCTACGAGCAGTACTTC
-,few,TRBJ1-1,TRBV30,13,CAGSMDSGTEAFF,TGTGCCGGAAGTATGGACAGCGGGACTGAAGCTTTCTTT
-,-,TRBJ1-2,TRBV11-3,16,CASSYRGSSPGRGYTF,TGTGCCAGCAGCTACCGGGGGTCTAGTCCGGGACGTGGCTACACCTTC
-,-,TRBJ1-3,TRBV28,16,CASSLAGLNSGNTIYF,TGTGCCAGCAGTTTGGCAGGGCTAAACTCTGGAAACACCATATATTTT
-,-,TRBJ2-2,TRBV11-2,15,CASSLSWQGRGELFF,TGTGCCAGCAGCTTATCTTGGCAGGGGAGGGGGGAGCTGTTTTTT
TRBD1,-,TRBJ1-1,TRBV28,16,CASSPTGSGHYTEAFF,TGTGCCAGCAGTCCGACAGGGTCTGGACATTACACTGAAGCTTTCTTT
-,-,TRBJ1-5,TRBV5-4,15,CASSLGTGGGEPQHF,TGTGCCAGCAGCCTTGGGACGGGGGGAGGAGAGCCCCAGCATTTT
-,few,TRBJ2-3,TRBV6-5,11,CASRLVGTQYF,TGTGCCAGCAGGCTAGTTGGTACGCAGTATTTT
-,-,TRBJ2-5,TRBV12-1,16,CASSYRLAGGQETQYF,TGTGCCAGCAGCTACCGACTAGCGGGAGGCCAAGAGACCCAGTACTTC
-,-,TRBJ1-4,TRBV4-3,15,CASSQEMGGNEKLFF,TGCGCCAGCAGCCAAGAGATGGGAGGTAATGAAAAACTGTTTTTT
-,-,TRBJ2-7,TRBV28,17,CASSPTPKLGPRYEQYF,TGTGCCAGCAGTCCTACGCCGAAATTGGGGCCGCGCTACGAGCAGTACTTC
-,few,TRBJ2-2,TRBV7-9,12,CASSLLTGELFF,TGTGCCAGCAGCCTTCTCACCGGGGAGCTGTTTTTT
-,-,TRBJ2-5,TRBV4-1,14,CASSQEHGPTPGYF,TGCGCCAGCAGCCAAGAGCATGGGCCCACTCCGGGGTACTTC
-,-,TRBJ2-5,TRBV5-4,15,CASSLKGKGEETQYF,TGTGCCAGCAGCTTGAAGGGCAAGGGGGAAGAGACCCAGTACTTC
TRBD1,few,TRBJ2-3,TRBV20-1,11,CSAGQGDTQYF,TGCAGTGCAGGACAGGGAGATACGCAGTATTTT
TRBD1,-,TRBJ1-1,TRBV6-6,14,CASREGGNRAEAFF,TGTGCCAGCAGGGAAGGGGGCAACAGGGCTGAAGCTTTCTTT
TRBD2,many,TRBJ2-5,TRBV15,16,CATSRDRPGGMETQYF,TGTGCCACCAGCAGAGATCGACCGGGAGGTATGGAGACCCAGTACTTC
TRBD1,few,TRBJ2-7,TRBV5-5,15,CASSLAGQGSYEQYF,TGTGCCAGCAGCTTGGCGGGACAGGGCTCCTACGAGCAGTACTTC
-,-,TRBJ1-5,TRBV27,12,CASSLLGQPQHF,TGTGCCAGCAGTTTACTTGGGCAGCCCCAGCATTTT
-,-,TRBJ1-2,TRBV9,11,CASSRPRGYTF,TGTGCCAGCAGCCGCCCCCGTGGCTACACCTTC
-,-,TRBJ2-2,TRBV18,13,CASSPRDSGELFF,TGTGCCAGCTCACCTCGGGACTCCGGGGAGCTGTTTTTT
-,-,TRBJ2-7,TRBV2,13,CASSGFPSYEQYF,TGTGCCAGCAGTGGATTCCCGTCGTACGAGCAGTACTTC
-,-,TRBJ1-4,TRBV5-4,15,CASSLRGVSSEKLFF,TGTGCCAGCAGCTTGCGGGGGGTTAGTAGTGAAAAACTGTTTTTT
TRBD1,-,TRBJ2-7,TRBV2,13,CASRYGTGVEQYF,TGTGCCAGCAGATACGGGACAGGGGTCGAGCAGTACTTC
TRBD1,few,TRBJ2-7,TRBV12-5,14,CASGQGQGDYEQYF,TGTGCTAGTGGTCAGGGTCAGGGGGATTACGAGCAGTACTTC
-,-,TRBJ1-6,TRBV5-1,19,CASSLGSGGTSSYNSPLHF,TGCGCCAGCAGCTTGGGGTCAGGTGGAACGAGCTCCTATAATTCACCCCTCCACTTT
TRBD2,-,TRBJ2-2,TRBV4-3,17,CASSQGTSGNSGGELFF,TGCGCCAGCAGCCAAGGTACCAGCGGGAACTCGGGCGGGGAGCTGTTTTTT
TRBD1,-,TRBJ1-4,TRBV2,15,CASSFRTGGREKLFF,TGTGCCAGCTCCTTTCGGACAGGGGGCAGAGAAAAACTGTTTTTT
-,few,TRBJ1-1,TRBV28,12,CASSTGSTEAFF,TGTGCCAGCAGTACAGGGAGCACTGAAGCTTTCTTT
-,-,TRBJ1-6,TRBV15,15,CATSREGWGSSPLHF,TGTGCCACCAGCAGAGAAGGCTGGGGCTCCTCACCCCTCCACTTT
-,-,TRBJ2-1,TRBV18,15,CASSPTHSSYNEQFF,TGTGCCAGCTCACCCACCCACAGCTCCTACAATGAGCAGTTCTTC
-,-,TRBJ2-3,TRBV5-1,15,CASSQADSTVDTQYF,TGCGCCAGCAGCCAAGCAGACTCTACGGTAGATACGCAGTATTTT
TRBD2,few,TRBJ2-3,TRBV5-1,16,CASSLQGTSSSDTQYF,TGCGCCAGCAGCTTGCAGGGGACTAGCTCCTCAGATACGCAGTATTTT
TRBD1,-,TRBJ1-1,TRBV7-2,13,CASSGDRGGQAFF,TGTGCCAGCAGCGGCGACAGGGGCGGACAAGCTTTCTTT
TRBD2,-,TRBJ2-5,TRBV7-9,14,CASSLAGGKETQYF,TGTGCCAGCAGCTTGGCGGGAGGGAAAGAGACCCAGTACTTC
-,-,TRBJ2-7,TRBV5-1,13,CASMPGNSYEQYF,TGCGCCAGCATGCCGGGCAACTCCTACGAGCAGTACTTC
-,-,TRBJ2-5,TRBV5-1,13,CASSLGGESTQYF,TGCGCCAGCAGCTTGGGGGGCGAGTCGACCCAGTACTTC
-,-,TRBJ1-1,TRBV6-1,14,CASSEVGSKTEAFF,TGTGCCAGCAGTGAAGTAGGTAGTAAGACTGAAGCTTTCTTT
-,-,TRBJ2-7,TRBV29-1,13,CSVAFSTSYEQYF,TGCAGCGTTGCATTTTCCACCTCCTACGAGCAGTACTTC
TRBD1,few,TRBJ1-4,TRBV7-9,15,CASSQGTAANEKLFF,TGTGCCAGCAGCCAGGGGACAGCGGCTAATGAAAAACTGTTTTTT